The 27 T cell receptor beta chains presented below share a single source sample, sequenced in a study of post-analysis software for immune sequencing data. The TCR beta cDNA libraries carried unique molecular identifiers. TCRdb used MiXCR to reprocess the PCR reads, holding one entry per CDR3 protein. This table holds approximately 440,000 distinct CDR3 sequences, over 35% found once. Findings of the study overall: Four to six TRBV segments were more frequent in patients than controls; TRBV5-6, TRBV5-1 and TRBV20-1 belonged to this group.

The antigens of these receptors remain unknown. The sample consisted of blood. All receptors derive from a girl aged 10-17 years with multiple sclerosis.

V and J are TRBV5-1 and TRBJ1-1, with 10 bases matching TRBD1. V trimming: 3 bases; J trimming: 3 bases; junction bases outside the gene matches: 5. Germline lookup yields CDR1 SGHRS and CDR2 YFSETQ. There are 15 residues in the CDR3. The CDR3 DNA reads TGCGCCAGCAGCTCGGGACAGGGGTTCGACACTGAAGCTTTCTTT. It codes for CASSSGQGFDTEAFF.

The V call is TRBV12-3 or TRBV12-4, the J call TRBJ2-7; TRBD2 might be the D (6 bases). The J call is doubtful: the DNA matches TRBJ2-5 better. The CDR3 has 14 amino acids. CDR3 region: CASKPVLGGETQYF. CDR3 DNA: TGTGCCAGCAAACCCGTCCTTGGGGGGGAGACCCAGTACTTC.

Only a few counts were recorded for this clonotype. The chain is built from TRBV25-1 and TRBJ1-1, with D maybe TRBD1 (5 bases). The CDR3 runs to 13 residues. Trimming stripped 3 bases from V and 5 bases from J, with 10 bases between. Germline V CDR1 and CDR2: MGHDK, SYGVNS. The CDR3 coding sequence is TGTGCCAGCAGTGATCAACGACAGACTGAAGCTTTCTTT. Translating it yields CASSDQRQTEAFF.

V and J are TRBV15 and TRBJ1-4; D ambiguous. Germline CDR1 and CDR2: LNHNV and YYDKDF (reference sequence). The CDR3 loop spans 12 amino acids. Trimming took 0 bases from V and 7 from J, leaving 3 bases between them. The CDR3, as DNA: TGTGCCACCAGCAGAGAATCTGAAAAACTGTTTTTT. As protein: CATSRESEKLFF.

The genes are TRBV24-1 and TRBJ1-1; a weak D match, TRBD1 (5 bases). The CDR3 totals 14 residues. V lost 10 bases to trimming and J lost 5 bases, with 19 bases between them. Germline CDR1 and CDR2: KGHDR and SFDVKD. CDR3 sequence: CATLRTPGRTEAFF. CDR3 bases: TGTGCCACACTAAGAACCCCAGGGAGGACTGAAGCTTTCTTT.

The genes are TRBV5-1 and TRBJ2-7, with 7 bases that match TRBD2. Germline CDR1 and CDR2: SGHRS and YFSETQ. V lost 4 bases and J lost 5; bases outside the gene matches: 6. This CDR3 is built from 13 residues. The CDR3 spells CASSPGLDNEQYF. The CDR3 DNA follows: TGCGCCAGCAGCCCCGGACTAGACAACGAGCAGTACTTC.

This chain connects TRBV29-1 to TRBJ2-1, with a weak D call TRBD2 (5 bases). Germline V CDR1 and CDR2: SQVTM, ANQGSEA. V lost 5 bases, J lost 15 bases, and 20 bases lay in between. The CDR3 is 12 residues long. The DNA for the CDR3 is TGCAGCGTTAGCGGTCGGTGGAATTCGCGGTTCTTC. This encodes CSVSGRWNSRFF.

The rearrangement links TRBV6-6 to TRBJ2-5, with a possible D match to TRBD1 (5 bases). CDR1 MNHNY and CDR2 SVGAGI come from the germline V gene (reference sequence). With 2 bases removed from V and 5 bases from J, the gap between germline ends came to 12 bases. The CDR3 is 14 amino acids. As DNA, the CDR3 is TGTGCCAGCAGTTACGGGCAGGGATATGAGACCCAGTACTTC. This encodes CASSYGQGYETQYF.

This chain connects TRBV10-3 to TRBJ2-7; 9 nucleotides line up with TRBD2. Germline CDR1 ENHRY, CDR2 SYGVKD. After removal of 6 bases from V and 2 bases from J, the junction contained 2 bases not matched to a gene. CDR3 size: 13 residues. The CDR3 protein is CAIRGLAAYEQYF. The CDR3 DNA sequence: TGTGCCATCAGGGGACTAGCTGCCTACGAGCAGTACTTC.

V gene TRBV29-1 combines with J gene TRBJ2-3; D might be TRBD2 (6 bases). The germline gives CDR1 SQVTM, CDR2 ANQGSEA. V was pared by 6 bases and J by 1 base, with 14 bases between. The CDR3 consists of 14 residues. CDR3 residues: CSVATGTRTDTQYF. DNA of the CDR3: TGCAGCGTAGCTACCGGGACTCGCACAGATACGCAGTATTTT.

This clonotype was seen only a few times. The rearrangement uses TRBV9 and TRBJ2-1; 8 bases are shared with TRBD2. The CDR3 contains 15 residues. Per germline, CDR1 SGDLS and CDR2 YYNGEE. Germline trimming cut 6 bases from V and 0 bases from J; bases unmatched to any gene: 5. CDR3 DNA: TGTGCCAGCACCCCGGGGGGGAGCTCCTACAATGAGCAGTTCTTC. This codes for CASTPGGSSYNEQFF.

The genes are TRBV6-1 and TRBJ2-7; tentatively, D is TRBD1 (5 bases). Germline CDR1 and CDR2: MNHNS and SASEGT. The V gene lost 8 bases and the J gene lost 3 bases, with 17 bases spanning the gap. The CDR3 runs 14 residues. DNA of the CDR3: TGTGCCAGCGTCACCACGCAGGGTCGCTACGAGCAGTACTTC. It is translated as CASVTTQGRYEQYF.

The rearrangement joins TRBV9 to TRBJ2-1, with no clear D. The CDR3 has 13 amino acids. Germline V gives CDR1 SGDLS, CDR2 YYNGEE. V lost 0 bases, J lost 8 bases, and 9 bases lay in between. As DNA, the CDR3 is TGTGCCAGCAGCGTAGCCTCCACCTATGAGCAGTTCTTC. Its protein is CASSVASTYEQFF.

This sequence joins TRBV29-1 and TRBJ2-2, with D tentatively TRBD2 (6 bases). Germline values: CDR1 SQVTM, CDR2 ANQGSEA. This CDR3 contains 13 residues. Between the trimmed V and J ends, which lost 3 bases and 3 bases, there was a span of 8 bases. Written as DNA, the CDR3 is TGCAGCGTTGATCGCGGGGACACCGGGGAGCTGTTTTTT. This encodes CSVDRGDTGELFF.

The chain couples TRBV27 to TRBJ2-7; unclear D gene. V was clipped by 3 bases and J by 4 bases, with 7 bases between them. Germline loops: CDR1 MNHEY, CDR2 SMNVEV (reference sequence). The CDR3 loop spans 12 amino acids. CDR3 protein: CASSFDGYEQYF. The CDR3 DNA reads TGTGCCAGCAGTTTCGATGGTTACGAGCAGTACTTC.

This clonotype was detected only a few times. The chain joins TRBV5-1 to TRBJ2-1, with 11 bases aligning to TRBD2. The V and J ends lost 5 bases and 7 bases, in that order; junction bases with no gene match: 5. CDR3 length: 14 amino acids. Looked up from germline, CDR1 is SGHRS and CDR2 is YFSETQ. The CDR3 DNA reads as TGCGCCAGCAGGTCACTAGCGGGAGATAATGAGCAGTTCTTC. Amino acid sequence: CASRSLAGDNEQFF.

The rearrangement joins TRBV4-3 to TRBJ2-1; 9 nucleotides align to TRBD2. The CDR3 runs to 17 residues. V dropped 0 bases and J dropped 6; count of bases not matched to a gene: 9. Germline CDR1 and CDR2: LGHNA and YSLEER. CDR3 sequence: CASSQDLAGWPSNEQFF. Here the CDR3 DNA reads TGCGCCAGCAGCCAAGATCTAGCGGGATGGCCCAGCAATGAGCAGTTCTTC.

V is TRBV20-1 and J is TRBJ2-1; TRBD1 matches 7 bases. J lost 1 base, V lost 0 bases, and 3 bases had no gene match. The CDR3 spans 15 residues. Per the germline V gene, CDR1 is DFQATT and CDR2 is SNEGSKA (reference sequence). CDR3: CSARDYRGSYNEQFF. CDR3 DNA: TGCAGTGCTAGAGATTACAGGGGTTCCTACAATGAGCAGTTCTTC.

This clonotype has only a few counts. J is TRBJ2-7 and V is TRBV3-1; D perhaps matches TRBD2 (6 bases). This CDR3 is 17 amino acids long. Germline assignment: CDR1 LGHDT and CDR2 YNNKEL (reference sequence). Trimming left V 6 bases short and J 0 bases short, with 21 bases between. The CDR3 bases are TGTGCCAGCAGTCCCCTGGGGGTAGCGGATAACTCCTACGAGCAGTACTTC. Protein: CASSPLGVADNSYEQYF.

The V gene is TRBV28, the J gene TRBJ2-5; 8 bases are shared with TRBD2. The length of the CDR3 is 16 residues. Germline CDR1 reads MDHEN; CDR2 reads SYDVKM. V shed 5 bases, J shed 3 bases, and the junction held 11 bases outside the gene matches. The CDR3 protein is CASSPPGVAGKETQYF. In DNA form, the CDR3 reads TGTGCCAGCAGTCCCCCTGGGGTAGCGGGGAAAGAGACCCAGTACTTC.

V and J are TRBV19 and TRBJ2-1; 8 bases map to TRBD1. The germline V gene has CDR1 LNHDA and CDR2 SQIVND (reference sequence). Trimming took 6 bases from V and 10 from J; bases not matched to a gene: 8. CDR3 length equals 13 residues. In DNA, the CDR3 is TGTGCCAGTAGCTCGACAGGGGCGAGGGAGCAGTTCTTC. Its protein is CASSSTGAREQFF.

The V call is TRBV20-1, the J call TRBJ2-3; TRBD2 matches at 11 bases. Looked up from germline, CDR1 is DFQATT and CDR2 is SNEGSKA (reference sequence). Trimming at V came to 0 bases and at J to 2 bases, leaving 13 bases not matched to a gene. The CDR3 covers 19 residues. CDR3 in amino acids: CSARDGARPGLAVTDTQYF. The CDR3 region has the DNA TGCAGTGCTAGAGATGGGGCCCGGCCGGGACTAGCGGTCACAGATACGCAGTATTTT.

V is TRBV3-1 and J is TRBJ1-1, with 9 bases fitting TRBD1. Germline V gives CDR1 LGHDT, CDR2 YNNKEL (reference sequence). The length of the CDR3 is 14 residues. With 2 bases clipped from V and 9 bases from J, the junction kept 7 bases outside the gene matches. As DNA, the CDR3 is TGTGCCAGCAGCCAACGGACAGGGGTTACTAAAGCTTTCTTT. Its translation: CASSQRTGVTKAFF.

This clonotype turned up a few times. The rearrangement joins TRBV5-1 to TRBJ2-1; perhaps D is TRBD1 or TRBD2 (5 bases each). The CDR3 covers 14 residues. V gave up 3 bases and J gave up 5 bases, with 12 bases separating them. Germline V gives CDR1 SGHRS, CDR2 YFSETQ. The CDR3 coding sequence is TGCGCCAGCAGCTACGGGGCAAGAAACAATGAGCAGTTCTTC. Translated: CASSYGARNNEQFF.

The rearrangement links TRBV20-1 to TRBJ2-3; TRBD1 might be the D (5 bases). CDR3 length: 14 amino acids. Per the germline V gene, CDR1 is DFQATT and CDR2 is SNEGSKA (reference sequence). V lost 2 bases to trimming and J lost 0 bases, with 9 bases between them. Here the CDR3 reads CSARRGTSTDTQYF. The CDR3 nucleotides read TGCAGTGCTAGAAGGGGAACTAGCACAGATACGCAGTATTTT.

The chain links TRBV18 to TRBJ2-3, with D perhaps matching TRBD2 (6 bases). V lost 0 bases to trimming and J lost 3 bases, with 13 bases between them. Per the germline V gene, CDR1 is KGHSH and CDR2 is LQKENI. This CDR3 is 16 amino acids long. As DNA, the CDR3 is TGTGCCAGCTCACCACCGGGGAGGCGAACTACAGATACGCAGTATTTT. Translated: CASSPPGRRTTDTQYF. The whole variable domain, remainder taken from reference TRBV18 and TRBJ2-3, is NAGVMQNPRHLVRRRGQEARLRCSPMKGHSHVYWYRQLPEEGLKFMVYLQKENIIDESGMPKERFSAEFPKEGPSILRIQQVVRGDSAAYFCASSPPGRRTTDTQYFGPGTRLTVL.

The V gene is TRBV5-5, the J gene TRBJ2-5; D is possibly TRBD2 (5 bases). Germline-derived CDR1 and CDR2 are SGHKS and YYEKEE (reference sequence). The V gene lost 7 bases and the J gene lost 4 bases, with 20 bases spanning the gap. The length of the CDR3 is 15 residues. CDR3 region: CASSSPPGTVETQYF. CDR3 DNA: TGTGCCAGCTCCTCCCCGCCGGGAACAGTAGAGACCCAGTACTTC.